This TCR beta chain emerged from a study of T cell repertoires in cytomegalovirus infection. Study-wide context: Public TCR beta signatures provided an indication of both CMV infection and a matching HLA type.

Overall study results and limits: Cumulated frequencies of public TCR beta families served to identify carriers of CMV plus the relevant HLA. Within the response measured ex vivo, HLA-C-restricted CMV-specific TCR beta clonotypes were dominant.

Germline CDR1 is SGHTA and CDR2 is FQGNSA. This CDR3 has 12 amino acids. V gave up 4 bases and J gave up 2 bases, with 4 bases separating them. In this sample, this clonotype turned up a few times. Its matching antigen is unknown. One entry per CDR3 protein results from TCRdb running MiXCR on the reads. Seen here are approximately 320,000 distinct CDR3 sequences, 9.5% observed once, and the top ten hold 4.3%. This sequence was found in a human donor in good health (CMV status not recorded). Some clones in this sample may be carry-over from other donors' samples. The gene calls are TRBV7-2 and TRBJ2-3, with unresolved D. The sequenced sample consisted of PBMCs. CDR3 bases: TGTGCCAGCAGCTCCCCCACAGATACGCAGTATTTT. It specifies CASSSPTDTQYF.